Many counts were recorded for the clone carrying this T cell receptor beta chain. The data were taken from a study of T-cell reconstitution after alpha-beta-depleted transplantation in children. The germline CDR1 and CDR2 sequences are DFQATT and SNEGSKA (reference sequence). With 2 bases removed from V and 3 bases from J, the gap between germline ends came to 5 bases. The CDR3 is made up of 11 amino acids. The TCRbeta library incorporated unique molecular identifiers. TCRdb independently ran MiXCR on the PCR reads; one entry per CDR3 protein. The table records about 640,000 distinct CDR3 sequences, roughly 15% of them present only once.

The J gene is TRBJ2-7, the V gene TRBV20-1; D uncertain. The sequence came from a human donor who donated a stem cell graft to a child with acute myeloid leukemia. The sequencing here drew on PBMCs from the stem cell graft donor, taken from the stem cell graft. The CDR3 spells CSARYYYEQYF. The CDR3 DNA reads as TGCAGTGCTAGATACTACTACGAGCAGTACTTC.